A selection of T cell receptor beta chains follows, all from one sample in a study of blood T cell repertoires in COVID-19. The repertoire was sequenced with immunoSEQ multiplex PCR; TCRdb's copy has only in-frame clones and lacks some. The repertoire holds around 390,000 clones, with 85% to 90% as singletons. Sequencing input: PBMCs or T cells enriched from blood (not recorded which). These TCRs come from a woman aged 45-60 years who had recovered from COVID-19. The CDR3 runs from the conserved cysteine through the conserved F or W. A D gene is named only where the DNA matches it firmly. Rows may omit the clone size; those that give it use once, few, many or a size class.

V,size,D,length,J,DNA,CDR3
TRBV7-7,NA,TRBD1,15,TRBJ2-5,TGTGCTAGCAGCACCGGGACAGCTACAGGGGAGACCCAGTACTTC,CASSTGTATGETQYF
TRBV19,NA,TRBD2,14,TRBJ2-1,TGTGCCAGTAGTAGCGGGGGTTACTACAATGAGCAGTTCTTC,CASSSGGYYNEQFF
TRBV28,once,NA,14,TRBJ2-7,TGTGCCAGCAGCAAGCAGGGTCTCTCCTACGAGCAGTACTTC,CASSKQGLSYEQYF
TRBV11-2,NA,NA,14,TRBJ1-3,TGTGCCAGCAGCTTACTGGGGCTAGGAAACACCATATATTTT,CASSLLGLGNTIYF
TRBV2,NA,NA,15,TRBJ2-1,TGTGCCAGCCGAAGACAGGAGTTCTCCTACAATGAGCAGTTCTTC,CASRRQEFSYNEQFF
TRBV30,NA,NA,13,TRBJ1-3,TGTGCCTGGAGTGCTACCTCTGGAAACACCATATATTTT,CAWSATSGNTIYF
TRBV7-9,NA,NA,16,TRBJ2-3,TGTGCCAGCAGCCCGCCCTACCCTACCGGCACAGATACGCAGTATTTT,CASSPPYPTGTDTQYF
TRBV3-1/TRBV3-2,NA,NA,15,TRBJ2-3,TGTGCCAGCAGCCAAGATAGCGCAGGGGGGGATACGCAGTATTTT,CASSQDSAGGDTQYF
TRBV9,once,NA,14,TRBJ2-3,TGTGCCAGCAGCGTAGAAACGCGGGCAGATACGCAGTATTTT,CASSVETRADTQYF
TRBV29-1,NA,TRBD1,14,TRBJ1-5,TGCAGCGTTCGTAAACAGGGGGACAATCAGCCCCAGCATTTT,CSVRKQGDNQPQHF
TRBV7-2,NA,NA,14,TRBJ2-7,TGTGCCAGCAGCTTATATGGGGGGGCGCGCGAGCAGTACTTC,CASSLYGGAREQYF
TRBV24-1,NA,NA,16,TRBJ1-5,TGTGCCACCAGTGACACACAGGCCCGTGGCAATCAGCCCCAGCATTTT,CATSDTQARGNQPQHF
TRBV6-1,once,NA,16,TRBJ1-5,TGTGCCAGCAGTGATGAGGAGGCCCTAAGCAATCAGCCCCAGCATTTT,CASSDEEALSNQPQHF
TRBV3-1/TRBV3-2,NA,TRBD1,14,TRBJ2-7,TGTGCCAGCAGCCTGCGGACAGGGTCCCACGAGCAGTACTTC,CASSLRTGSHEQYF
TRBV10-3,NA,TRBD1,13,TRBJ1-2,TGTGCCATCAGTGGGGGACAGGGCTCTGGCTACACCTTC,CAISGGQGSGYTF
TRBV6-2/TRBV6-3,NA,TRBD2,17,TRBJ2-2,TGTGCCAGCAGTAAACGGACTAGCGGGGGAATTTCCGGGGAGCTGTTTTTT,CASSKRTSGGISGELFF
TRBV5-4,NA,NA,19,TRBJ2-7,TGTGCCAGCAGCGCGACTGGGGGGTGGGGCGGTATCAGCTCCTACGAGCAGTACTTC,CASSATGGWGGISSYEQYF
TRBV6-5,NA,TRBD2,14,TRBJ2-7,TGTGCCAGCAGTTACGACCTAGCGGGGTACGAGCAGTACTTC,CASSYDLAGYEQYF
TRBV4-2,NA,TRBD2,16,TRBJ2-5,TGTGCCAGCAGCCAGGGGACTAGCGGGGACCAAGAGACCCAGTACTTC,CASSQGTSGDQETQYF
TRBV10-3,NA,NA,14,TRBJ1-3,TGTGCCATCAGGGGGGACAAAATAGGAAACACCATATATTTT,CAIRGDKIGNTIYF
TRBV2,NA,NA,14,TRBJ1-2,TGTGCCAGCAGCGACGGGGGGTGGGACTATGGCTACACCTTC,CASSDGGWDYGYTF
TRBV11-2,NA,NA,11,TRBJ1-1,TGTGCCAGCAGCGGAGGTGGGAACGTTTTCTTT,CASSGGGNVFF
TRBV9,NA,TRBD2,17,TRBJ2-3,TGTGCCAGCAGCGGACTACTAGCGGGGGGGCGGGCAGATACGCAGTATTTT,CASSGLLAGGRADTQYF
TRBV30,NA,NA,14,TRBJ1-1,TGTGCCTGGAGTAGGGTGGCGGGTAACACTGAAGCTTTCTTT,CAWSRVAGNTEAFF
TRBV5-6,NA,TRBD2,15,TRBJ2-1,TGTGCCAGCACCCTGGGGCTAGCGGGGGCGGGAGAGCAGTTCTTC,CASTLGLAGAGEQFF
TRBV12-3/TRBV12-4,NA,TRBD1,13,TRBJ1-3,TGTGCCAGCAGTTCGACAGGGGGCGAGGACCCCTATTTT,CASSSTGGEDPYF
TRBV7-2,once,TRBD2,16,TRBJ2-1,TGTGCCAGCAGCTTAAAGGGGACTAGCGGGGGGAGTGAGCAGTTCTTC,CASSLKGTSGGSEQFF
TRBV6-5,NA,TRBD1,12,TRBJ1-2,TGTGCCAGCAGTCCAGGGGGGCATGGCTACACCTTC,CASSPGGHGYTF
TRBV19,NA,TRBD1,14,TRBJ2-7,TGTGCCAGTAGTGAGGGGACAGGGTTCTACGAGCAGTACTTC,CASSEGTGFYEQYF
TRBV5-8,few,TRBD1,14,TRBJ2-5,TGTGCCAGCAGCCACGGACAGGCGCCACAGACCCAGTACTTC,CASSHGQAPQTQYF
TRBV5-1,NA,TRBD1,15,TRBJ2-7,TGCGCCAGCAGCTGGGGGACAGGGATGGGACGGGAGCAGTACTTC,CASSWGTGMGREQYF
TRBV4-3,once,TRBD2,17,TRBJ2-3,TGCGCCAGCAGCCAAGTGGGCGGGGGGGCAGGCACAGATACGCAGTATTTT,CASSQVGGGAGTDTQYF
TRBV5-1,NA,TRBD2,17,TRBJ2-1,TGCGCCAGCAGCCAGGATGGCGGGGGGGCCGCGTACAATGAGCAGTTCTTC,CASSQDGGGAAYNEQFF
TRBV7-6,NA,NA,14,TRBJ1-1,TGTGCCAGCAGCTTAGTTCCGGGGAACACTGAAGCTTTCTTT,CASSLVPGNTEAFF
TRBV28,once,NA,16,TRBJ1-6,TGTGCCAGCAGTTTGTCCGCGAACTGGTATAATTCACCCCTCCACTTT,CASSLSANWYNSPLHF
TRBV9,NA,NA,14,TRBJ1-3,TGTGCCAGCAGCGTAGACGGACCCAGGGACACCATATATTTT,CASSVDGPRDTIYF
TRBV6-2/TRBV6-3,NA,NA,15,TRBJ2-7,TGTGCCAGCAGTCCAGAGTTGGCCTTCGGGTACGAGCAGTACTTC,CASSPELAFGYEQYF
TRBV19,NA,TRBD2,17,TRBJ2-3,TGTGCCACAAGACCCGGGACTAGCGGGGGGCGCACGGCTACGCAGTATTTT,CATRPGTSGGRTATQYF
TRBV6-5,NA,TRBD1,13,TRBJ1-1,TGTGCCAGCAGCGGGACAGTAAACACTGAAGCTTTCTTT,CASSGTVNTEAFF
TRBV6-5,NA,TRBD2,15,TRBJ2-7,TGTGCCACCAAACTCCTAGCGGGGGGAGACTACGAGCAGTACTTC,CATKLLAGGDYEQYF
TRBV2,NA,TRBD1,14,TRBJ2-1,TGTGCCAGCAGTGAAGGACAGGGATACAATGAGCAGTTCTTC,CASSEGQGYNEQFF
TRBV18,few,NA,13,TRBJ1-5,TGTGCCAGCTCACCACAGGGAGACCAGCCCCAGCATTTT,CASSPQGDQPQHF
TRBV2,NA,TRBD1,13,TRBJ1-1,TGTGCCAGCAGGACAGGGCTGAACACTGAAGCTTTCTTT,CASRTGLNTEAFF
TRBV15,NA,TRBD1,15,TRBJ1-1,TGTGCCACCAGCAGAGGGGACAGTGGAGGGACTGAAGCTTTCTTT,CATSRGDSGGTEAFF
TRBV11-2,NA,TRBD2,15,TRBJ2-1,TGTGCCAGCAGTCTAGCGGGGGGTGGTTTGGGTGAGCAGTTCTTC,CASSLAGGGLGEQFF
TRBV7-3,NA,TRBD2,14,TRBJ2-1,TGTGCCAGCAGGATTAGCGGGGCGTCCGAAATGCAGTTCTTC,CASRISGASEMQFF
TRBV6-5,NA,NA,14,TRBJ2-7,TGTGCCAGCAGTCCCGCGTCCTTCTCCTACGAGCAGTACTTC,CASSPASFSYEQYF
TRBV6-5,NA,NA,16,TRBJ1-4,TGTGCCAGCAGTTACTCGAACTTCAGGGGAAATGAAAAACTGTTTTTT,CASSYSNFRGNEKLFF
TRBV7-9,NA,NA,15,TRBJ1-4,TGTGCCAGCGGGAAAACGGGACATCGAGATGAAAAACTGTTTTTT,CASGKTGHRDEKLFF
TRBV5-1,NA,TRBD1,14,TRBJ2-7,TGCGCCAGCAGCTTGGGACAGGGGGCGTTTGAGCAGTACTTC,CASSLGQGAFEQYF
TRBV4-3,NA,NA,13,TRBJ1-2,TGCGCCAGCAGCCAAAGAGCTAACTATGGCTACACCTTC,CASSQRANYGYTF
TRBV11-2,NA,TRBD1,14,TRBJ2-5,TGTGCCAGCAGCGCCCGACAGGGTGGAGAGACCCAGTACTTC,CASSARQGGETQYF
TRBV3-1/TRBV3-2,NA,NA,15,TRBJ1-4,TGTGCCAGCAGCCAACAGGCAGCAACTAATGAAAAACTGTTTTTT,CASSQQAATNEKLFF
TRBV28,NA,TRBD1,15,TRBJ1-2,TGTGCCAGCAGTTTAAGGACAGGGATAACCTATGGCTACACCTTC,CASSLRTGITYGYTF
TRBV10-2,NA,TRBD2,18,TRBJ2-7,TGCGCCAGCAGTGAGTCGGTGGGGGCGGGGGGCCCACACTACGAGCAGTACTTC,CASSESVGAGGPHYEQYF